This T cell receptor beta chain originates from a study of cytomegalovirus exposure and HLA in healthy donors. The CDR3 spans 12 residues. V lost 1 base and J lost 5, with 5 bases in between. The germline V gene encodes CDR1 SGHDN and CDR2 FVKESK. Study-wide findings and caveats: An analysis done earlier found most TCR beta V segments productive about 87% or about 30% of the time. Reported findings show TCR beta sequences accurately forecast HLA-A and HLA-B alleles in most subjects. A later analysis linked a missense variant in DCLRE1C to the trimming of TCR beta V and J genes. Among TCR beta chains of equal frequency, HLA-associated ones were more clonally expanded in a later analysis.

This clone was recorded once. What it binds is not known. The PCR employed 60 Vbeta primers together with 13 Jbeta primers. Sequenced by immunoSEQ multiplex PCR; TCRdb stores in-frame clones only, minus some. Of 140,000 to 150,000 clones listed, 65% to 80% are singletons. This clonotype originated in a woman between 35 and 50 years old in good health and CMV-seronegative. Sequencing was done on a sample of PBMCs. This chain connects TRBV14 to TRBJ1-2; D gene ambiguous. The CDR3 sequence is CASSQGQYGYTF. As DNA, the CDR3 is TGTGCCAGCAGCCAAGGCCAGTATGGCTACACCTTC.